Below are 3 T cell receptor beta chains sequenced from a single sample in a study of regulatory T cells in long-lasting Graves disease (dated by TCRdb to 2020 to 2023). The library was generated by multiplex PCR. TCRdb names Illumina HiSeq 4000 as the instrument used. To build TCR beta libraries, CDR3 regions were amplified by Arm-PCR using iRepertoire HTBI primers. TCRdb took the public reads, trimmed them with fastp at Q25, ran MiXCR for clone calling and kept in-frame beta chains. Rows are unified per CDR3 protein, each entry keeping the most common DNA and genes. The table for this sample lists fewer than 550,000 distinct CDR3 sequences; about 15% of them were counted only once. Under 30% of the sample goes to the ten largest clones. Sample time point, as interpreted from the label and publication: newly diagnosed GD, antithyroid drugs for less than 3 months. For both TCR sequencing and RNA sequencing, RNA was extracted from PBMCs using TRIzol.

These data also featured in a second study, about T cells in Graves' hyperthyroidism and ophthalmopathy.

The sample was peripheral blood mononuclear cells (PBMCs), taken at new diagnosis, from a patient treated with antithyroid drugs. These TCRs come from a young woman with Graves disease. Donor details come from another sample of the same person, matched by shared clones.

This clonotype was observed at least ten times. For the CDR3, the DNA is TGTGCCAGCAGCTTAAATGTAGCGGGAGGAGAGACCCAGTACTTC. Amino acid sequence: CASSLNVAGGETQYF. The chain recombines TRBV7-8 with TRBJ2-5, with TRBD2 identical over 10 bases. The V segment lost 2 bases and the J segment 4 bases; nucleotides outside the gene matches: 4. This CDR3 contains 15 residues. Germline lookup yields CDR1 SGHVS and CDR2 FQNEAQ.

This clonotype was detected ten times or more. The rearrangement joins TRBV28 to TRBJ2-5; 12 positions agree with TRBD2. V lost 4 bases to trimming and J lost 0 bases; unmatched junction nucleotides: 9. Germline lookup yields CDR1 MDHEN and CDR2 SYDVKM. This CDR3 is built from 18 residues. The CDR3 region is CASSSKPWTSGNQETQYF. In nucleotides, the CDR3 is TGTGCCAGCAGTTCAAAACCCTGGACTAGCGGGAACCAAGAGACCCAGTACTTC.

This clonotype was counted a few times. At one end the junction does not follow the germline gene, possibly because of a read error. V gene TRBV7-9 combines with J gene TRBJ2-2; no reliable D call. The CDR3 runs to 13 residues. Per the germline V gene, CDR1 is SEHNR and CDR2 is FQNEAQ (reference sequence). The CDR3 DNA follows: TGTGCCAACAGCTTCGAGGAAACCGGGGAGCTGTTTTTT. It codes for CANSFEETGELFF.